Described below is a single T cell receptor beta chain sequence and its context. The antigen is undetermined. The CDR3 totals 14 residues. Trimming shortened V by 3 bases and J by 2 bases, and 11 bases separated the two germline ends. Germline V CDR1 and CDR2: SGHTA, FQGNSA. The sample belongs to a study of cytomegalovirus exposure and HLA in healthy donors. On the study more broadly: The study placed 70% to 90% of its approximately 400 genotyped donors in the Caucasian-associated ancestry cluster. General study results and limits: Presence/absence analyses assumed roughly uniform sequencing depth across donors, which may not hold. Within an earlier analysis, most TCR beta V segments proved productive either about 90% or about 30% of the time. A later examination showed that TCR association rates differed by HLA locus, with DRB1 most and HLA-C fewest.

A multiplex PCR was run with 60 Vbeta primers and 13 Jbeta primers. Sequencing used immunoSEQ multiplex PCR; TCRdb keeps in-frame clones, though not all of them. The sample records approximately 220,000 clones, around 80% being singletons. V gene TRBV7-2 combines with J gene TRBJ2-7; D possibly corresponds to TRBD1 (5 bases). Sequencing input: PBMCs. This TCR derives from a boy between 2 and 10 years old in good health and CMV-seronegative. CDR3 in DNA: TGTGCCAGCAGCTTCCAGGGAAGCACCTACGAGCAGTACTTC. Translated, it gives CASSFQGSTYEQYF.